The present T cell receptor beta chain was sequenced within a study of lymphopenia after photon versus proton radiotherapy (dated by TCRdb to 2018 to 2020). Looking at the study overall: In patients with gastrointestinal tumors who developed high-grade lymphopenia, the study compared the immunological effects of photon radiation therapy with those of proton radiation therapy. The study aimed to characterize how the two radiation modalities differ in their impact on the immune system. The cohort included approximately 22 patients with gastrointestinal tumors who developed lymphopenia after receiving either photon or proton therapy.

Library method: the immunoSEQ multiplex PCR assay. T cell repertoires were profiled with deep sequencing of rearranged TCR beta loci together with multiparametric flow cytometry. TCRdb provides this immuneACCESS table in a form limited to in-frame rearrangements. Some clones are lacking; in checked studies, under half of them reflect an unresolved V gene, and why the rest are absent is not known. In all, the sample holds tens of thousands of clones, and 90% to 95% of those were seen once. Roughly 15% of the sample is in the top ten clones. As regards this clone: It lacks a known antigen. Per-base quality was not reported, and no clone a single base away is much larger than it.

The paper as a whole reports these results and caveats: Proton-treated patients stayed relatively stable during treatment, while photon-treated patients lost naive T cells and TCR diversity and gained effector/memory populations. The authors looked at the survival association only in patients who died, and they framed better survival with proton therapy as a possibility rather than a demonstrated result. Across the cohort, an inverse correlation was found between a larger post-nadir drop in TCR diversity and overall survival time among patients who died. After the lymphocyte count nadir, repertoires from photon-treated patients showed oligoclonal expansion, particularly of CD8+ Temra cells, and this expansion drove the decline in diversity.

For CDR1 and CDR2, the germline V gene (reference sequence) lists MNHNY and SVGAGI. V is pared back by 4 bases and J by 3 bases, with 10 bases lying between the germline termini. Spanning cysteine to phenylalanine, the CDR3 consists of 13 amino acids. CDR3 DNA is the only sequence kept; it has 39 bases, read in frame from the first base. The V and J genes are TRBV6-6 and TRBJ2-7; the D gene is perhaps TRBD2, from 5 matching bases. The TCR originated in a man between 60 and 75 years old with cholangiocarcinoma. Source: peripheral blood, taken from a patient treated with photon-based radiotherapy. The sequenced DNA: TGTGCCAGCAGTTTGACTCGGGACTACGAGCAGTACTTC. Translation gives CASSLTRDYEQYF.